This T cell receptor beta chain is drawn from a study of spatial heterogeneity in lung cancer. Study-wide background: A unique TCR and UMI combination showed up more than ten times in raw reads, on average.

Germline CDR1 MNHEY, CDR2 SVGEGT. V was clipped by 6 bases and J by 8 bases, with 11 bases between them. CDR3 length: 13 amino acids. Every TCR cDNA molecule bore a unique molecular identifier. TCRdb ran MiXCR on the 5' RACE reads and lists one entry per CDR3 protein. The table records 90,000 to 95,000 distinct CDR3 sequences, roughly 12% of them present only once. The time point was: sample taken at primary tumor resection. Whole RNA, isolated from tumor, nontumor lung or frozen PBMC, was sequenced without prior sorting. The approximately 69 donors had untreated early-stage non-small cell lung cancer. This clonotype has only a few counts. The antigen remains unidentified. Overall study findings and caveats: Among blood samples, ubiquitous expanded tumor TCRs appeared more at resection than at follow-up.

V gene TRBV6-2 or TRBV6-3 combines with J gene TRBJ1-6, with D unresolved. The sequence derives from a male donor with early-stage non-small cell lung cancer. The material was PBMCs, obtained at surgery. This CDR3 reads CASSEIFHSPLHF. CDR3 coding DNA: TGTGCCAGCAGCGAGATCTTTCATTCACCCCTCCACTTT.